Listed below are T cell receptor beta chains from one sample, sequenced in a study of blood T cells in healthy people across ages. Each CDR3 protein gets one entry after TCRdb re-called the 5' RACE reads with MiXCR. The sample consists of about 970,000 distinct CDR3 sequences, roughly 50% of them appearing once. The sample taken for sequencing was blood. The receptors come from a woman aged 55-69 years in good health. CDR3s include the opening cysteine and the closing phenylalanine or tryptophan. The D gene is left open where the match is weak. Expanded clones are given a class, and other clones once, few, many or no size at all.

j_call v_call clone_size d_call cdr3_aa cdr3_nt
TRBJ1-1 TRBV12-3/TRBV12-4 NA NA CASTSWRSEAFF TGTGCCAGCACCTCCTGGAGGTCGGAAGCTTTCTTT
TRBJ1-2 TRBV6-6 NA NA CASTISTGIYGYTF TGTGCCAGCACGATTTCGACTGGGATCTATGGCTACACCTTC
TRBJ2-5 TRBV4-1 NA NA CASSQDFAGITETQYF TGCGCCAGCAGCCAAGATTTTGCAGGGATAACGGAGACCCAGTACTTC
TRBJ2-7 TRBV7-9 few NA CASSFRAPGTYEQYF TGTGCCAGCAGTTTCCGGGCCCCAGGGACCTACGAGCAGTACTTC
TRBJ2-2 TRBV20-1 once TRBD2 CSARRTSNTGELFF TGCAGTGCTAGAAGGACTAGCAACACCGGGGAGCTGTTTTTT
TRBJ1-5 TRBV5-1 NA NA CASSPAGFSNQPQHF TGCGCCAGCAGCCCCGCCGGTTTCAGCAATCAGCCCCAGCATTTT
TRBJ1-4 TRBV30 NA NA CAWTRGLGEKLFF TGTGCCTGGACGAGGGGTCTTGGTGAAAAACTGTTTTTT
TRBJ2-5 TRBV2 once TRBD2 CASSEMGLRLAVSYNGQYF TGTGCCAGCAGCGAGATGGGCTTACGACTAGCGGTCTCCTACAATGGGCAGTACTTC
TRBJ2-7 TRBV7-2 many TRBD1 CASSSRTGYGYEQYF TGTGCCAGCAGCTCCCGGACAGGGTATGGCTACGAGCAGTACTTC
TRBJ2-3 TRBV20-1 NA NA CSARDQGGHSDTQYF TGCAGTGCTAGAGATCAAGGGGGGCATTCGGATACGCAGTATTTT
TRBJ2-7 TRBV28 NA TRBD2 CASSNSGQPPYEQYF TGTGCCAGCAGTAATAGCGGGCAACCCCCCTACGAGCAGTACTTC
TRBJ1-2 TRBV3-1 NA NA CASSQARDRGYTF TGTGCCAGCAGCCAAGCGCGGGACCGGGGCTACACCTTC
TRBJ1-2 TRBV6-1 NA NA CASSTWSFRDNPNYGYTF TGTGCCAGCAGCACCTGGAGCTTCCGGGACAACCCTAACTATGGCTACACCTTC
TRBJ1-1 TRBV6-6 NA NA CASSYFLREEAFF TGTGCCAGCAGTTACTTTCTCCGGGAAGAAGCTTTCTTT
TRBJ2-1 TRBV4-2 NA NA CASSPRLLTYNEQFF TGTGCCAGCAGCCCAAGACTGCTAACCTACAATGAGCAGTTCTTC
TRBJ2-7 TRBV29-1 NA TRBD1 CSVHAGTGIYEQYF TGCAGCGTTCATGCCGGGACAGGGATTTACGAGCAGTACTTC
TRBJ2-3 TRBV5-6 few NA CASSLPDTDTQYF TGTGCCAGCAGCTTACCGGACACAGATACGCAGTATTTT
TRBJ2-3 TRBV6-2/TRBV6-3 NA NA CASSYSGRDSTDTQYF TGTGCCAGCAGTTACTCAGGGCGGGATAGCACAGATACGCAGTATTTT
TRBJ2-7 TRBV4-1 many TRBD2 CASSQLTSGSSEQYF TGCGCCAGCAGCCAGCTTACTAGCGGGAGTAGCGAGCAGTACTTC
TRBJ2-1 TRBV3-1 NA NA CASSQGRVVNEQFF TGTGCCAGCAGCCAAGGACGGGTGGTGAATGAGCAGTTCTTC
TRBJ2-7 TRBV6-1 NA NA CASSEALRGSASSYEQYF TGTGCCAGCAGTGAAGCGCTTCGGGGAAGCGCGAGCTCCTACGAGCAGTACTTC
TRBJ2-7 TRBV20-1 NA TRBD1 CSAETGTGEREQYF TGCAGTGCTGAAACCGGGACAGGGGAACGCGAGCAGTACTTC
TRBJ2-5 TRBV7-2 NA NA CASSLGEGAETRYF TGTGCCAGCAGCTTGGGGGAGGGGGCGGAGACCCGGTACTTC
TRBJ2-7 TRBV6-6 few NA CASTSAGTAYEQYF TGTGCCAGCACCTCGGCGGGGACAGCATACGAGCAGTACTTC
TRBJ1-1 TRBV12-3/TRBV12-4 NA NA CASTDTGWTHMNTEAFF TGTGCCAGCACCGACACAGGGTGGACTCACATGAACACTGAAGCTTTCTTT
TRBJ2-5 TRBV10-1 NA TRBD2 CASSEGLAGPQETQYF TGCGCCAGCAGTGAGGGGCTAGCGGGACCCCAAGAGACCCAGTACTTC
TRBJ1-5 TRBV27 NA NA CASSSASTDTQHF TGTGCCAGCAGTTCGGCTAGCACAGATACGCAGCATTTT
TRBJ2-1 TRBV6-5 NA NA CASLRMDSNNEQFF TGTGCCAGCCTTCGAATGGACAGCAACAATGAGCAGTTCTTC
TRBJ2-1 TRBV9 NA TRBD1 CASSYGTGLDNEQVF TGTGCCAGCAGCTACGGGACAGGGCTGGACAATGAGCAGGTCTTC
TRBJ2-5 TRBV6-5 NA NA CASSYSWGPGPEAQGTQYF TGTGCCAGCAGTTACTCATGGGGCCCGGGTCCAGAGGCCCAAGGGACCCAGTACTTC
TRBJ2-7 TRBV7-9 few NA CASSGVRTFAYEQYF TGTGCCAGCAGCGGAGTCCGGACTTTCGCCTACGAGCAGTACTTC
TRBJ2-1 TRBV6-6 NA TRBD2 CASTGGGSYNEQFF TGTGCCAGCACTGGGGGAGGGTCCTACAATGAGCAGTTCTTC
TRBJ2-5 TRBV6-6 few NA CASSYSAAQYF TGTGCCAGCAGTTACTCCGCGGCCCAGTACTTC
TRBJ2-1 TRBV7-2 few NA CASSSDHNEQFF TGTGCCAGCAGCTCTGACCACAATGAGCAGTTCTTC
TRBJ2-7 TRBV6-2/TRBV6-3 NA NA CASSYGTFYEQYF TGTGCCAGCAGTTACGGGACTTTCTACGAGCAGTACTTC
TRBJ1-4 TRBV28 NA NA CASSDRSTTNEKLFF TGTGCCAGCAGTGACAGGTCCACAACTAATGAAAAACTGTTTTTT
TRBJ2-7 TRBV21-1 NA NA CASSKLIGGYYYEQYF TGTGCCAGCAGCAAACTAATCGGGGGCTATTACTACGAGCAGTACTTC
TRBJ2-1 TRBV4-1 NA TRBD2 CASSRGRLAGGYEQFF TGCGCCAGCAGCCGGGGGAGACTAGCGGGAGGGTATGAGCAGTTCTTC
TRBJ2-7 TRBV10-3 NA TRBD1 CAISWGTGQDEQYF TGTGCCATCAGTTGGGGGACAGGGCAGGACGAGCAGTACTTC
TRBJ2-1 TRBV4-1 NA NA CASRRGTGAREQFF TGCGCCAGCAGGAGGGGAACGGGCGCCCGTGAGCAGTTCTTC
TRBJ2-5 TRBV11-2 many TRBD2 CASSLIAGEGATQYF TGTGCCAGCAGCTTAATAGCGGGAGAGGGTGCGACCCAGTACTTC
TRBJ2-1 TRBV29-1 NA TRBD2 CSVETSGYYNEQFF TGCAGCGTGGAGACTAGCGGGTATTACAATGAGCAGTTCTTC
TRBJ2-2 TRBV4-1 NA TRBD2 CASSPRTSKGNTGELFF TGCGCCAGCAGCCCCCGGACTAGCAAGGGAAACACCGGGGAGCTGTTTTTT
TRBJ2-1 TRBV2 NA TRBD2 CASRVRLAGANNEQFF TGTGCCAGCAGAGTACGACTAGCGGGAGCCAACAATGAGCAGTTCTTC
TRBJ2-3 TRBV29-1 NA NA CSVEEPRDTQYF TGCAGCGTTGAAGAACCCAGAGATACGCAGTATTTT
TRBJ2-7 TRBV7-2 NA TRBD2 CASSLAVGGWEQYF TGTGCCAGCAGCTTAGCGGTGGGAGGGTGGGAGCAGTACTTC
TRBJ2-5 TRBV28 NA TRBD2 CASRLAGGAETQYF TGTGCCAGCCGACTAGCGGGAGGAGCGGAGACCCAGTACTTC
TRBJ2-4 TRBV6-2/TRBV6-3 NA TRBD2 CASSPKTSGRHRNPQYF TGTGCCAGCAGTCCGAAAACTAGCGGGAGGCACCGCAACCCTCAGTACTTC
TRBJ2-1 TRBV12-5 few NA CASGFLGQFF TGTGCTAGTGGTTTTCTGGGGCAGTTCTTC
TRBJ2-7 TRBV5-1 NA TRBD2 CASSLWLADEQYF TGCGCCAGCAGCTTGTGGCTAGCGGACGAGCAGTACTTC
TRBJ2-5 TRBV7-9 NA TRBD2 CASSTARAGQYF TGTGCCAGCAGCACCGCCAGAGCGGGGCAGTACTTC
TRBJ2-7 TRBV7-2 few NA CASSTQAGESYEQYF TGTGCCAGCAGCACTCAAGCTGGGGAATCCTACGAGCAGTACTTC
TRBJ2-1 TRBV6-5 NA TRBD2 CASSVTSILNEQFF TGTGCCAGCAGTGTGACTAGCATCCTAAATGAGCAGTTCTTC
TRBJ2-3 TRBV29-1 many TRBD1 CSVGTGATDTQYF TGCAGCGTTGGGACAGGGGCCACAGATACGCAGTATTTT
TRBJ2-3 TRBV7-3 NA TRBD2 CASSPGGGPTENTQYF TGTGCCAGCAGCCCGGGGGGGGGTCCTACGGAGAATACGCAGTATTTT